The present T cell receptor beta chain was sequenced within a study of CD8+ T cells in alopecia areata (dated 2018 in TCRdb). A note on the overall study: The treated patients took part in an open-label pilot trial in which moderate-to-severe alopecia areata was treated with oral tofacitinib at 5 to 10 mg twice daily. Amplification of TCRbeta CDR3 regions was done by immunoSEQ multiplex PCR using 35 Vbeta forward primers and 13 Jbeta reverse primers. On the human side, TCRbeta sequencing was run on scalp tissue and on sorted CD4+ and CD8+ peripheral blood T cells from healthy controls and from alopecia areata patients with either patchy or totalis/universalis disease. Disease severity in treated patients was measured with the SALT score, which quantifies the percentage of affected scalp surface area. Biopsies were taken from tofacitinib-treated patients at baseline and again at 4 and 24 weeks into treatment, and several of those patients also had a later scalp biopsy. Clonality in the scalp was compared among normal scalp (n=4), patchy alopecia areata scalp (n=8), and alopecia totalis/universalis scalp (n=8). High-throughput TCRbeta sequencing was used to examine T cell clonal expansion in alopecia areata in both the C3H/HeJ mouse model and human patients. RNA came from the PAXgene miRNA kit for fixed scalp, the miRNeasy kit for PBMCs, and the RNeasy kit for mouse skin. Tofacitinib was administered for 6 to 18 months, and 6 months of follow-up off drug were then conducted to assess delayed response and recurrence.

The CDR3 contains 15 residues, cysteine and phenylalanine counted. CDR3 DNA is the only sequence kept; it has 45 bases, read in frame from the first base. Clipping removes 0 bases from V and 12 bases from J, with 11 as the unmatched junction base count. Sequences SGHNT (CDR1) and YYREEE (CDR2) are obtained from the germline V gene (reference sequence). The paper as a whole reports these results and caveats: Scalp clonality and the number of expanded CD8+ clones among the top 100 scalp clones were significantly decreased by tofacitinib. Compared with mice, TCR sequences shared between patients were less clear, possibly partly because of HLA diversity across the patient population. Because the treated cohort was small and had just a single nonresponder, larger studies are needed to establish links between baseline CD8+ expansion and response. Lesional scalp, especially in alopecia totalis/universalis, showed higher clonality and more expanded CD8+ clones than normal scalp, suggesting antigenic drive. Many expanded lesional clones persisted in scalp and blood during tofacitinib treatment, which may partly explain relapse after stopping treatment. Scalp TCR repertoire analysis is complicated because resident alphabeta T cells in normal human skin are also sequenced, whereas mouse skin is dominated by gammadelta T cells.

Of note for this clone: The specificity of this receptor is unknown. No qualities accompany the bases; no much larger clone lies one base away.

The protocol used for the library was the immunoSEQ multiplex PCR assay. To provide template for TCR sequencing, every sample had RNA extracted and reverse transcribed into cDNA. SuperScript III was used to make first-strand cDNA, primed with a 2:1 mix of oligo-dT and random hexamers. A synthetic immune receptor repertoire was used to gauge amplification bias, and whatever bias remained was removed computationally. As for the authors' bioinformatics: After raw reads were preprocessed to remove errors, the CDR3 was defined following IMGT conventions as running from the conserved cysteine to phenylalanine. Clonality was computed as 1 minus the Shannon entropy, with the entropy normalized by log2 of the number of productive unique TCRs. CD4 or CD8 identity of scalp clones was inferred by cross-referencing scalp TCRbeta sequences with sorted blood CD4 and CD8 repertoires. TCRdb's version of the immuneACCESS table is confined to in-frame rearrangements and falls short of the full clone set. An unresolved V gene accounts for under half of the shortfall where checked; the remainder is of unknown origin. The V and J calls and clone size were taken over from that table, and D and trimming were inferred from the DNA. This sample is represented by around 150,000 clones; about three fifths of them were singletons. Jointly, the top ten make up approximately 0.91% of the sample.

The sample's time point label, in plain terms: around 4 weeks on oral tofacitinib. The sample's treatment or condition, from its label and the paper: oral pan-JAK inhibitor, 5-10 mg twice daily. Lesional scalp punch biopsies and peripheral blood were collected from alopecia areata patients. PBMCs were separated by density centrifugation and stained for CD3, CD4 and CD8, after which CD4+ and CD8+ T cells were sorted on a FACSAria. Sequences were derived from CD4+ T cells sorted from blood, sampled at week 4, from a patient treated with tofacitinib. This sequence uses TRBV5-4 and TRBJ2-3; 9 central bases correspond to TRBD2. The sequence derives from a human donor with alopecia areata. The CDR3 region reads CASSLDPSGEQAQYF. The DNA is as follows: TGTGCCAGCAGCTTGGATCCTAGCGGGGAGCAAGCACAGTATTTT.